A single sample is the source of the 12 T cell receptor beta chains below, sequenced in a study of post-analysis software for immune sequencing data. General observations from the study: Among roughly five TRBV segments more frequent in patients than controls were TRBV5-6, TRBV5-1 and TRBV20-1.

Unique molecular identifiers were present in the TCR beta cDNA libraries. MiXCR, applied by TCRdb to the PCR reads, yields one record per CDR3 protein. The sample has some 690,000 distinct CDR3 sequences, approximately 30% seen once. These receptors are not linked to any known antigen. The sample consisted of blood. The receptors were gathered from a girl aged 10-17 years with multiple sclerosis.

This clonotype was observed a handful of times. The chain uses TRBV5-1 and TRBJ2-3; TRBD1 matches 10 bases. The junction had 11 bases not matched to a gene; V was cut back by 4 bases and J by 6 bases. The CDR3 totals 16 residues. Germline CDR1 reads SGHRS; CDR2 reads YFSETQ. The CDR3 reads CASSTGQGGSWDTQYF. CDR3 nucleotides: TGCGCCAGCAGCACCGGACAGGGGGGTTCATGGGATACGCAGTATTTT.

The CDR3 loop is CASSLAEAPDTQYF. CDR3 nucleotide sequence: TGCGCCAGCAGCTTGGCCGAGGCACCCGATACGCAGTATTTT. This rearrangement joins TRBV5-1 to TRBJ2-3; D is ambiguous. This CDR3 has 14 amino acids. The V end was cut by 0 bases, the J end by 6 bases, with 11 bases between. Germline V gene sequence: CDR1 SGHRS, CDR2 YFSETQ.

This clonotype was observed a few times. The gene calls are TRBV24-1 and TRBJ2-7; D may be TRBD2 (5 bases). V was shortened by 4 bases and J by 4 bases, with 25 bases between the two germline ends. The CDR3 runs 18 residues. The germline CDR1 and CDR2 sequences are KGHDR and SFDVKD. Here the CDR3 reads CATSEPRPPGLNGYEQYF. CDR3 DNA sequence: TGTGCCACCAGTGAACCCCGCCCTCCGGGGTTAAACGGGTACGAGCAGTACTTC.

The genes are TRBV9 and TRBJ2-7; 7 nucleotides agree with TRBD2. The ends lost 0 bases at V and 11 bases at J; junction bases unmatched: 8. The CDR3 is 13 residues long. Germline V gene sequence: CDR1 SGDLS, CDR2 YYNGEE. In nucleotides, the CDR3 is TGTGCCAGCAGCGTAGACACGCGGGAGTTGAAGTACTTC. Its translation: CASSVDTRELKYF.

This chain joins TRBV11-1 and TRBJ1-5; D ambiguous. The CDR3 has 16 amino acids. With 5 bases removed from V and 4 bases from J, the gap between germline ends came to 18 bases. CDR1 is SGHAT and CDR2 is FQDESV in the germline V gene (reference sequence). CDR3 loop: CASSLRRGVSNQPQHF. The CDR3 DNA reads as TGTGCCAGCAGCCTGCGACGCGGGGTCTCGAATCAGCCCCAGCATTTT. The full variable domain, with the rest looked up from reference TRBV11-1 and TRBJ1-5, is EAEVAQSPRYKITEKSQAVAFWCDPISGHATLYWYRQILGQGPELLVQFQDESVVDDSQLPKDRFSAERLKGVDSTLKIQPAELGDSAMYLCASSLRRGVSNQPQHFGDGTRLSIL.

This clonotype was counted only a few times. The V and J genes are TRBV29-1 and TRBJ2-1, with 13 bases fitting TRBD2. This CDR3 is 15 amino acids long. Per the germline V gene, CDR1 is SQVTM and CDR2 is ANQGSEA. J lost 3 bases, V lost 1 base, and 0 bases had no gene match. For the CDR3, the DNA is TGCAGCGTTGAAGGGACTAGCGGGAGCTACAATGAGCAGTTCTTC. Its protein is CSVEGTSGSYNEQFF.

This clonotype was seen ten or more times. The rearrangement joins TRBV20-1 to TRBJ2-5; no firm D call. The V end was cut by 1 base, the J end by 2 bases, with 14 bases between. The CDR3 totals 15 residues. Per germline, CDR1 DFQATT and CDR2 SNEGSKA (reference sequence). The CDR3 DNA sequence: TGCAGTGCTAGAGCCGCCTCGGCGGTACAAGAGACCCAGTACTTC. It yields the protein CSARAASAVQETQYF.

This clonotype was observed many times. The gene calls are TRBV29-1 and TRBJ2-4; D might be TRBD1 (6 bases). V gave up 3 bases and J gave up 0 bases, with 9 bases separating them. Germline CDR1 is SQVTM and CDR2 is ANQGSEA. The CDR3 is made up of 14 amino acids. CDR3 amino acids: CSVDATGAKNIQYF. The CDR3, as DNA: TGCAGCGTTGATGCGACAGGAGCCAAAAACATTCAGTACTTC.

The sample holds a few counts of this clonotype. The rearrangement uses TRBV9 and TRBJ2-1; no firm D call. Germline CDR1 and CDR2: SGDLS and YYNGEE. The CDR3 length is 13 residues. V dropped 3 bases and J dropped 9 bases, with 13 bases sitting between them. The CDR3 loop reads CASSAQSPGEQFF. The DNA for the CDR3 is TGTGCCAGCAGCGCCCAGTCCCCCGGTGAGCAGTTCTTC.

This clonotype has just a few counts. The chain is built from TRBV29-1 and TRBJ2-5, with 7 positions matching TRBD1. The CDR3 runs 14 residues. V lost 3 bases and J lost 2; bases outside the gene matches: 6. Germline V lookup: CDR1 SQVTM, CDR2 ANQGSEA. For the CDR3, the DNA is TGCAGCGTTGAGGCTACGGGACAGCAAGAGACCCAGTACTTC. This translates into CSVEATGQQETQYF.

A single count supports this clonotype. The chain couples TRBV29-1 to TRBJ2-4, with 9 bases fitting TRBD1. The J call could be wrong; TRBJ2-7 is a better fit for the DNA end. Germline-derived CDR1 and CDR2 are SQVTM and ANQGSEA. CDR3 size: 14 residues. The CDR3 loop reads CSAYGGQGYYEQYF. The CDR3 DNA sequence: TGCAGCGCCTACGGAGGACAGGGGTACTACGAGCAGTACTTC.

This rearrangement joins TRBV9 to TRBJ2-3; no reliable D call. V lost 4 bases and J 0 bases, leaving 12 bases between the germline ends. Germline V lookup: CDR1 SGDLS, CDR2 YYNGEE. The CDR3 sequence is 15 residues long. In DNA form, the CDR3 reads TGTGCCAGCAGCCGTAGGCGCGCTAGCACAGATACGCAGTATTTT. Protein sequence: CASSRRRASTDTQYF.